These T cell receptor beta chains were read from a single sample in a study of cytomegalovirus exposure and HLA in healthy donors. Only in-frame clones appear in the TCRdb table, and some are missing; sequencing was by immunoSEQ multiplex PCR. Among roughly 110,000 clones listed, roughly 82% were seen once. The sequenced sample was PBMCs. Receptors originate from a man aged 45-65 years in good health and CMV-seronegative. Both conserved end residues are part of each CDR3. Fields, in order: V gene, J gene, D gene, clone size, CDR3 protein, CDR3 DNA. The D gene is left open where the match is weak. Size values are once, few and many counts, or a class for expanded clones, and some rows have none.

v_gene: TRBV7-6; j_gene: TRBJ2-1; d_gene: TRBD2; abundance: -; CDR3aa: CASSPELAGGYSYNEQFF; CDR3nt: TGTGCCAGCAGCCCAGAACTAGCGGGGGGGTACTCCTACAATGAGCAGTTCTTC
v_gene: TRBV2; j_gene: TRBJ1-5; d_gene: -; abundance: -; CDR3aa: CASRRVSNQPQHF; CDR3nt: TGTGCCAGCAGGCGGGTCTCCAATCAGCCCCAGCATTTT
v_gene: TRBV5-4; j_gene: TRBJ1-6; d_gene: -; abundance: -; CDR3aa: CASSQGNSPLHF; CDR3nt: TGTGCCAGCAGCCAGGGAAATTCACCCCTCCACTTT
v_gene: TRBV9; j_gene: TRBJ1-4; d_gene: -; abundance: once; CDR3aa: CASSVAPENEKLFF; CDR3nt: TGTGCCAGCAGCGTAGCTCCGGAGAATGAAAAACTGTTTTTT
v_gene: TRBV29-1; j_gene: TRBJ2-7; d_gene: -; abundance: -; CDR3aa: CSVPGAGPSYEQYF; CDR3nt: TGCAGCGTTCCTGGGGCAGGTCCCTCCTACGAGCAGTACTTC
v_gene: TRBV6-6; j_gene: TRBJ2-2; d_gene: -; abundance: -; CDR3aa: CASSPLGGELFF; CDR3nt: TGTGCCAGCAGTCCCCTCGGCGGGGAGCTGTTTTTT
v_gene: TRBV11-3; j_gene: TRBJ2-1; d_gene: TRBD2; abundance: -; CDR3aa: CASSSEGLAGDEQFF; CDR3nt: TGTGCCAGCAGCTCAGAGGGACTAGCTGGAGACGAGCAGTTCTTC
v_gene: TRBV28; j_gene: TRBJ2-5; d_gene: TRBD2; abundance: -; CDR3aa: CASRTSGGVETQYF; CDR3nt: TGTGCCAGCAGGACTAGCGGGGGTGTAGAGACCCAGTACTTC
v_gene: TRBV10-3; j_gene: TRBJ1-5; d_gene: -; abundance: -; CDR3aa: CAISGGLGNQPQHF; CDR3nt: TGTGCCATCAGTGGGGGGCTTGGCAATCAGCCCCAGCATTTT
v_gene: TRBV18; j_gene: TRBJ1-1; d_gene: TRBD1; abundance: -; CDR3aa: CASPSSAGGNTEAFF; CDR3nt: TGTGCCAGCCCATCCTCGGCAGGGGGTAACACTGAAGCTTTCTTT
v_gene: TRBV28; j_gene: TRBJ2-1; d_gene: TRBD2; abundance: -; CDR3aa: CASSTGLAGVGVEQFF; CDR3nt: TGTGCCAGCAGTACGGGACTAGCGGGGGTGGGCGTTGAGCAGTTCTTC
v_gene: TRBV4-1; j_gene: TRBJ2-7; d_gene: TRBD2; abundance: -; CDR3aa: CASSQGAGVTYEQYF; CDR3nt: TGCGCCAGCAGCCAAGGCGCGGGGGTGACCTACGAGCAGTACTTC
v_gene: TRBV30; j_gene: TRBJ1-3; d_gene: -; abundance: -; CDR3aa: CAWSAAPGGRNTIYF; CDR3nt: TGTGCCTGGAGTGCCGCCCCGGGAGGGAGAAACACCATATATTTT
v_gene: TRBV19; j_gene: TRBJ1-5; d_gene: -; abundance: -; CDR3aa: CASSRQGDQPQHF; CDR3nt: TGTGCCAGTAGTCGCCAAGGGGATCAGCCCCAGCATTTT
v_gene: TRBV6-5; j_gene: TRBJ1-5; d_gene: -; abundance: -; CDR3aa: CASSYSGVSQPQHF; CDR3nt: TGTGCCAGCAGTTACTCGGGAGTCAGTCAGCCCCAGCATTTT
v_gene: TRBV2; j_gene: TRBJ1-4; d_gene: -; abundance: -; CDR3aa: CASSLYRAGSEKLFF; CDR3nt: TGTGCCAGCAGCCTGTATCGGGCTGGGAGTGAAAAACTGTTTTTT
v_gene: TRBV19; j_gene: TRBJ1-1; d_gene: TRBD1; abundance: -; CDR3aa: CASSTPGQGYTEAFF; CDR3nt: TGTGCCAGTAGTACACCGGGACAGGGGTATACTGAAGCTTTCTTT
v_gene: TRBV7-9; j_gene: TRBJ1-1; d_gene: -; abundance: few; CDR3aa: CASSREGAAAFF; CDR3nt: TGTGCCAGCAGCCGCGAAGGGGCGGCGGCTTTCTTT
v_gene: TRBV10-1; j_gene: TRBJ2-3; d_gene: TRBD2; abundance: once; CDR3aa: CASSVEPGSGNTQYF; CDR3nt: TGCGCCAGCAGTGTAGAGCCCGGGAGCGGGAATACGCAGTATTTT
v_gene: TRBV7-9; j_gene: TRBJ1-2; d_gene: -; abundance: -; CDR3aa: CASSFPTGTQNYGYTF; CDR3nt: TGTGCCAGCAGCTTTCCAACAGGGACCCAAAACTATGGCTACACCTTC
v_gene: TRBV9; j_gene: TRBJ2-5; d_gene: -; abundance: -; CDR3aa: CASSVGAGKETQYF; CDR3nt: TGTGCCAGCAGCGTAGGGGCAGGGAAAGAGACCCAGTACTTC
v_gene: TRBV5-6; j_gene: TRBJ1-5; d_gene: -; abundance: -; CDR3aa: CASSAAPSGNNQPQHF; CDR3nt: TGTGCCAGCAGCGCGGCTCCTTCGGGGAACAATCAGCCCCAGCATTTT
v_gene: TRBV2; j_gene: TRBJ1-2; d_gene: -; abundance: -; CDR3aa: CASSEDRSLYGYTF; CDR3nt: TGTGCCAGCAGTGAAGACAGGAGCCTCTATGGCTACACCTTC
v_gene: TRBV5-1; j_gene: TRBJ1-5; d_gene: -; abundance: -; CDR3aa: CASREGQGSNQPQHF; CDR3nt: TGCGCCAGCAGGGAGGGTCAGGGCAGCAATCAGCCCCAGCATTTT
v_gene: TRBV5-1; j_gene: TRBJ2-4; d_gene: TRBD2; abundance: -; CDR3aa: CASSDERGPLNIQYF; CDR3nt: TGCGCCAGCAGCGATGAGCGGGGGCCCTTAAACATTCAGTACTTC
v_gene: TRBV27; j_gene: TRBJ1-1; d_gene: -; abundance: -; CDR3aa: CATSRRLNTEAFF; CDR3nt: TGTGCCACCTCGAGGCGCCTGAACACTGAAGCTTTCTTT
v_gene: TRBV7-2; j_gene: TRBJ1-2; d_gene: TRBD1; abundance: -; CDR3aa: CASSFAGGDYGYTF; CDR3nt: TGTGCCAGCAGCTTCGCAGGGGGCGACTATGGCTACACCTTC
v_gene: TRBV7-2; j_gene: TRBJ2-4; d_gene: -; abundance: -; CDR3aa: CASSLAEVQYF; CDR3nt: TGTGCCAGCAGCTTAGCGGAGGTTCAGTACTTC
v_gene: TRBV6-5; j_gene: TRBJ1-6; d_gene: TRBD1; abundance: -; CDR3aa: CASSSKGAGSPLHF; CDR3nt: TGTGCCAGCAGTTCCAAGGGGGCTGGCTCACCCCTCCACTTT
v_gene: TRBV7-9; j_gene: TRBJ1-4; d_gene: -; abundance: once; CDR3aa: CASSLGGGIEKLFF; CDR3nt: TGTGCCAGCAGCCTAGGAGGGGGTATTGAAAAACTGTTTTTT
v_gene: TRBV6-6; j_gene: TRBJ2-1; d_gene: -; abundance: -; CDR3aa: CASRTSFYNEQFF; CDR3nt: TGTGCCAGCCGGACATCTTTTTACAATGAGCAGTTCTTC
v_gene: TRBV6-5; j_gene: TRBJ2-7; d_gene: -; abundance: -; CDR3aa: CASSYSRSYEQYF; CDR3nt: TGTGCCAGCAGTTACTCGAGGTCCTACGAGCAGTACTTC
v_gene: TRBV18; j_gene: TRBJ2-3; d_gene: -; abundance: -; CDR3aa: CASSLTWGTSTDTQYF; CDR3nt: TGTGCCAGCTCACTGACCTGGGGGACTAGCACAGATACGCAGTATTTT
v_gene: TRBV11-2; j_gene: TRBJ1-2; d_gene: TRBD1; abundance: -; CDR3aa: CASSSPGGRDRTYGYTF; CDR3nt: TGTGCCAGCAGCTCCCCTGGAGGGAGGGACAGGACCTATGGCTACACCTTC
v_gene: TRBV7-9; j_gene: TRBJ1-1; d_gene: -; abundance: -; CDR3aa: CASSLQLNTEAFF; CDR3nt: TGTGCCAGCAGCTTACAGTTGAACACTGAAGCTTTCTTT
v_gene: TRBV19; j_gene: TRBJ1-6; d_gene: -; abundance: -; CDR3aa: CASRTQGSPLHF; CDR3nt: TGTGCCAGTAGGACCCAGGGCTCACCCCTCCACTTT
v_gene: TRBV5-6; j_gene: TRBJ2-2; d_gene: -; abundance: few; CDR3aa: CASSPPAGELFF; CDR3nt: TGTGCCAGCAGCCCCCCTGCCGGGGAGCTGTTTTTT
v_gene: TRBV30; j_gene: TRBJ2-5; d_gene: TRBD2; abundance: -; CDR3aa: CAWGGDGETQYF; CDR3nt: TGTGCCTGGGGGGGGGATGGGGAGACCCAGTACTTC
v_gene: TRBV28; j_gene: TRBJ1-5; d_gene: TRBD1; abundance: -; CDR3aa: CASSAPRGGNQPQHF; CDR3nt: TGTGCCAGCAGTGCTCCCAGGGGGGGCAATCAGCCCCAGCATTTT
v_gene: TRBV7-3; j_gene: TRBJ2-6; d_gene: TRBD1; abundance: -; CDR3aa: CASSLTGWGQFSGANVLTF; CDR3nt: TGTGCCAGCAGCTTAACAGGTTGGGGACAGTTCTCTGGGGCCAACGTCCTGACTTTC
v_gene: TRBV5-1; j_gene: TRBJ2-5; d_gene: -; abundance: -; CDR3aa: CASSLAETQYF; CDR3nt: TGCGCCAGCAGCTTGGCGGAGACCCAGTACTTC
v_gene: TRBV29-1; j_gene: TRBJ2-1; d_gene: -; abundance: -; CDR3aa: CSARKDSDLMIDEQFF; CDR3nt: TGCAGCGCCCGGAAGGACAGCGATTTGATGATCGATGAGCAGTTCTTC
v_gene: TRBV10-1; j_gene: TRBJ2-5; d_gene: -; abundance: -; CDR3aa: CASSRDIQETQYF; CDR3nt: TGCGCCAGCAGTCGGGACATTCAAGAGACCCAGTACTTC
v_gene: TRBV5-1; j_gene: TRBJ2-1; d_gene: TRBD1; abundance: -; CDR3aa: CASSISDREGRAVSYNEQFF; CDR3nt: TGCGCCAGCAGCATCTCCGACAGGGAAGGCCGCGCGGTCTCCTACAATGAGCAGTTCTTC